The source of this TCR beta chain is a study of T cells in Graves' hyperthyroidism and ophthalmopathy. Trimming cost V 3 bases and J 0 bases, with 5 bases left between them. Per the germline V gene, CDR1 is MDHEN and CDR2 is SYDVKM. CDR3 length: 14 residues. Amplification targeted TCR beta CDR3 regions from RNA transcripts. HTBI primers drove first-round RT-PCR of the TCR CDR3. Each CDR3 protein is one row after TCRdb ran MiXCR on the multiplex PCR reads. In the table there are a few hundred thousand distinct CDR3 sequences, roughly 13% of which are singletons. What was sequenced was blood. This rearrangement joins TRBV28 to TRBJ2-2; D gene unclear. This receptor was obtained from a woman aged 30 to 39 with Graves' hyperthyroidism that later progressed to Graves' ophthalmopathy. CDR3 DNA sequence: TGTGCCAGCAGTTTCGGGTCGAACACCGGGGAGCTGTTTTTT. Translating it yields CASSFGSNTGELFF.